This T cell receptor beta chain originates from a study of T-cell reconstitution after alpha-beta-depleted transplantation in children. Preparation of the TCRbeta library used unique molecular identifiers. A single record per CDR3 protein comes from TCRdb applying MiXCR to the PCR reads. The sample contains under 250,000 distinct CDR3 sequences, approximately 6.9% of which appear only once. V lost 2 bases, J lost 0 bases, and 6 bases lay in between. The CDR3 sequence is 15 residues long. CDR1 and CDR2 from the germline V gene are SGHDT and YYEEEE. This clonotype was observed at least ten times. The TCR was taken from a boy between 2 and 10 years old with acute lymphoblastic leukemia, due to receive a stem cell transplant. Sample: PBMCs, taken before TCRalphabeta/CD19-depleted stem cell transplant. This chain links TRBV5-6 with TRBJ2-6; no clear D. Here the CDR3 DNA reads TGTGCCAGCAGCTTTTTCCGCTCTGGGGCCAACGTCCTGACTTTC. Its translation is CASSFFRSGANVLTF.